This T cell receptor beta chain was recovered during a study of cytomegalovirus exposure and HLA in healthy donors. Regarding the study as a whole: TCR beta chain V- and J-gene trimming was linked, in a later analysis, to a missense variant in DCLRE1C. Sequencing had likely introduced a cluster of highly shared sequence variants as an artifact. Donors were assumed by presence/absence analyses to have roughly uniform sequencing depth. Prior analysis indicated that the majority of TCR beta V segments exhibited productivity approximately 87% or approximately 30% of the time.

Comments on this clone: The antigen remains unidentified.

Both 60 Vbeta primers and 13 Jbeta primers went into the PCR. Here immunoSEQ multiplex PCR was the method, and the copy in TCRdb shows in-frame clones only, minus some. The sample records around 130,000 clones, 70% to 80% being singletons. Per germline, CDR1 SGHNT and CDR2 YYREEE (reference sequence). Germline trimming cut 4 bases from V and 8 bases from J; bases unmatched to any gene: 17. The CDR3 runs to 17 residues. This receptor was obtained from a woman aged 60-70 years in good health and CMV-seropositive. The specimen sequenced was PBMCs. The chain recombines TRBV5-4 with TRBJ2-2; 7 nucleotides line up with TRBD1. The CDR3: CASSTPGTVSVGGELFF. The DNA of the CDR3 is TGTGCCAGCAGCACGCCCGGGACAGTTTCTGTAGGGGGGGAGCTGTTTTTT.